Included here is one TCR beta chain sequence, with context. From germline, CDR1 is SGHDT and CDR2 YYEEEE. Trimming took off 4 bases at V and 2 bases at J, with 9 bases between the two ends. The CDR3 loop spans 13 amino acids. Some clones are missing from TCRdb's copy, which holds only in-frame ones; the method was immunoSEQ multiplex PCR. The table includes more than 65,000 clones, about 89% detected once. This entry is derived from a study of T cell changes during pregnancy in multiple sclerosis. The source of this sequence is a female donor with multiple sclerosis, enrolled in a pregnancy study. This material consisted of peripheral blood, taken in the first trimester of pregnancy. The V call is TRBV5-6, the J call TRBJ1-1, with unresolved D. CDR3 in amino acids: CASSQTANTEAFF. The CDR3 DNA reads TGTGCCAGCAGCCAAACAGCCAACACTGAAGCTTTCTTT.